The clone carrying this TCR beta chain has a handful of counts. This specimen comes from a study of identical twins. cDNA molecules carried unique molecular identifiers, and template switching added a universal primer site. TCRdb re-derived calls from the 5' RACE reads in MiXCR, one entry per CDR3 protein. The sample shows hundreds of thousands of distinct CDR3 sequences, over 8.5% of them seen only once. These data were likewise used in another study, on yellow fever vaccine responses in identical twins.

The receptor's source is a woman aged 18-29 years in good health. Sequencing input: PBMCs.

CDR3 coding DNA: TGCAGTGTCCCTGGGGGGCCCCTGACACAAGATACGCAGTATTTT. Translating it yields CSVPGGPLTQDTQYF. The chain recombines TRBV20-1 with TRBJ2-3; D could derive from TRBD1 or TRBD2 (6 bases each). Germline V gene lookup returns CDR1 DFQATT and CDR2 SNEGSKA (reference sequence). Trimming left V 7 bases short and J 5 bases short, with 22 bases between. The CDR3 runs to 15 residues.